These 5 T cell receptor beta chains were all obtained from the same sample, sequenced in a study of blood T cell repertoires in COVID-19. Profiling relied on immunoSEQ multiplex PCR, and the TCRdb table lists in-frame clones only, not all of them. The sample contains some 670,000 clones, 70% to 90% of which appear only once. Material: peripheral blood. Receptors were obtained from a woman under 30 with acute or convalescent COVID-19.

This clone was detected only once. The V and J genes are TRBV19 and TRBJ1-2; 10 positions match TRBD1. The length of the CDR3 is 19 residues. J lost 3 bases, V lost 1 base, and 14 bases had no gene match. Per germline, CDR1 LNHDA and CDR2 SQIVND (reference sequence). The CDR3 is CASSIARPGQGGWDYGYTF. The CDR3 DNA sequence: TGTGCCAGTAGTATAGCCCGCCCCGGACAGGGGGGATGGGACTATGGCTACACCTTC.

The chain combines TRBV4-3 with TRBJ2-2, with 7 bases that match TRBD1. From germline, CDR1 is LGHNA and CDR2 YSLEER. The CDR3 is 17 residues long. The V and J ends lost 0 bases and 1 base, in that order; junction bases with no gene match: 5. This chain's CDR3 is CASSQDLGTVNTGELFF. The CDR3 DNA is TGCGCCAGCAGCCAAGATCTGGGGACAGTGAACACCGGGGAGCTGTTTTTT.

The chain links TRBV3-1 (or the pseudogene TRBV3-2) to TRBJ1-3; D is unresolved. Germline V lookup: CDR1 LGHDT, CDR2 YNNKEL (reference sequence). Trimming removed 5 bases at V and 1 base at J, with 9 bases between. CDR3 length: 14 residues. The CDR3: CASSWRGSGNTIYF. The CDR3 bases are TGTGCCAGCAGCTGGCGGGGATCTGGAAACACCATATATTTT.

V gene TRBV21-1 combines with J gene TRBJ1-4; the table's D call, TRBD1, has no DNA check behind it. TRBV21-1 is a recognized pseudogene. This CDR3 contains 21 residues. The CDR3 reads CASSIPGQGAFQQITNEKLFF. In nucleotides, the CDR3 is TGTGCCAGCAGCATACCGGGACAGGGGGCATTCCAGCAAATAACTAATGAAAAACTGTTTTTT.

The chain uses TRBV6-5 and TRBJ1-3; no clear D. Between the trimmed V and J ends, which lost 4 bases and 4 bases, there was a span of 11 bases. This CDR3 has 14 amino acids. CDR1 is MNHEY, CDR2 SVGAGI, per germline. The CDR3 reads CASSWASGGNTIYF. The CDR3 DNA reads as TGTGCCAGCAGTTGGGCCTCGGGGGGAAACACCATATATTTT.